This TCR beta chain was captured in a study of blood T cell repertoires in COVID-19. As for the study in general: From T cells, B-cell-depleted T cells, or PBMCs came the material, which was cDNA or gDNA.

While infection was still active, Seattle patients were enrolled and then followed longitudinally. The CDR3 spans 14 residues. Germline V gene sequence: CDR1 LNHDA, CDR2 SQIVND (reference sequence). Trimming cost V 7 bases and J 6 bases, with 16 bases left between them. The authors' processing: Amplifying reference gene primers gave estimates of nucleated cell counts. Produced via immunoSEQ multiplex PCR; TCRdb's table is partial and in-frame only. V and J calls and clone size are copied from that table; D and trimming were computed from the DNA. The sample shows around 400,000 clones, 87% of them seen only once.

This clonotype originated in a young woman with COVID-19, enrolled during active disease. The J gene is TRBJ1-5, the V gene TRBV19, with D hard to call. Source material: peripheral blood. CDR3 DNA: TGTGCCAGTACCCTACGAGGAGCGGGTCAGCCCCAGCATTTT. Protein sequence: CASTLRGAGQPQHF.